Described below is a single T cell receptor beta chain sequence and its context. Antigen: not known. The PCR had 60 Vbeta and 13 Jbeta primers. Clones were sequenced by immunoSEQ multiplex PCR, and TCRdb holds only the in-frame ones, with some missing. The data show some 180,000 clones, around four fifths seen once. The sample comes from a study of cytomegalovirus exposure and HLA in healthy donors. Whole-study context: Assignment to the Caucasian-associated ancestry cluster applied to less than 85% of the approximately 400 genotyped donors.

V dropped 5 bases and J dropped 5; count of bases not matched to a gene: 8. Germline V CDR1 and CDR2: LNHDA, SQIVND (reference sequence). This CDR3 comprises 15 residues. Study-wide points: Reportedly, HLA-A and HLA-B alleles of most subjects were accurately predicted from TCR beta. Sequence variants that were highly shared formed a cluster that was likely a sequencing artifact.

The sequence was collected from a man younger than 35 in good health and CMV-seronegative. This chain joins TRBV19 and TRBJ2-3; 9 positions match TRBD2. Sequenced: PBMCs. CDR3 in DNA: TGTGCCAGTAGTGCCTTAGCGGGAGATAGAGATACGCAGTATTTT. Protein: CASSALAGDRDTQYF. Using reference TRBV19 and TRBJ2-3 for the parts outside the CDR3, the full variable domain is DGGITQSPKYLFRKEGQNVTLSCEQNLNHDAMYWYRQDPGQGLRLIYYSQIVNDFQKGDIAEGYSVSREKKESFPLTVTSAQKNPTAFYLCASSALAGDRDTQYFGPGTRLTVL.